The 29 T cell receptor delta chains listed next were all sequenced from one sample in a study of gamma-delta T cells after stem cell transplantation (dated by TCRdb to the mid-2010s). Preparation of the library involved RT-PCR. Sequencing instrument: Illumina MiSeq. TCRdb reprocessed the public reads with the caller CATT; rows with the same DNA were merged afterwards. Within this sample are just under 2,000 delta-chain clones, with approximately 6.5% of them counted one time only. The top ten clones comprise around a quarter of the sample. The sequencing input was gamma-delta T cells. The receptors were gathered from a human donor. It is not recorded whose cells these are; they may come from a transplant donor.

This clone was seen more than once but under ten times. The sample contains more than one DNA sequence encoding this CDR3. V is TRDV2 and J is TRDJ1; D remains unclear. Trimming stripped 0 bases from V and 0 bases from J, with 19 bases between. The CDR3 is made up of 18 amino acids. Germline V gene data show CDR1 as GEAIGNYY and CDR2 as EKD. In DNA form, the CDR3 reads TGTGCCTGTGACACCGTGGAACGACACCGCGGACACACCGATAAACTCATCTTT. Its protein product is CACDTVERHRGHTDKLIF.

Comment on this clone: TCRdb's protein for this DNA is that of a much larger clone and differs from the translation at residue 8, likely a read error; the protein shown is the DNA translation. The chain is built from TRDV2 and TRDJ1; 7 positions match TRDD3. The germline V gene has CDR1 GEAIGNYY and CDR2 EKD. The CDR3 consists of 16 residues. Trimming took 3 bases from V and 0 from J; bases not matched to a gene: 9. The CDR3 here is CACDPLGARYTDKLIF. The CDR3 DNA follows: TGTGCCTGTGACCCGCTGGGGGCCAGGTACACCGATAAACTCATCTTT.

This clone occurred a few times. A read error may produce the germline difference seen at one junction end. The chain carries TRDV2 and TRDJ1; 11 bases line up with TRDD3. This CDR3 region has 23 residues. The germline gives CDR1 GEAIGNYY, CDR2 EKD. As DNA, the CDR3 is TGTGCCTGTGACACCGTTCCGTTCTCCGACGTACTGGGGGATAAGGGGTACACCGATAGACTCATCTTT. Translation: CACDTVPFSDVLGDKGYTDRLIF.

The chain combines TRDV2 with TRDJ1, with 11 bases identical to TRDD3. CDR3 length: 19 amino acids. The germline gives CDR1 GEAIGNYY, CDR2 EKD. The ends lost 3 bases at V and 0 bases at J; junction bases unmatched: 14. DNA for the CDR3: TGTGCCTGTGACCCACTGGGGGATAATAATGCCCCCTACACCGATAAACTCATCTTT. It is translated as CACDPLGDNNAPYTDKLIF.

In this sample, this clone is medium-sized. This chain links TRDV2 with TRDJ1; 12 nucleotides agree with TRDD3. This CDR3 region has 16 residues. Trimming removed 3 bases from V and 8 bases from J; junction bases left unmatched: 12. Germline CDR1 reads GEAIGNYY; CDR2 reads EKD. The chain's CDR3 is CACDSVLGDTERKLIF. Here the CDR3 DNA reads TGTGCCTGTGACTCAGTACTGGGGGATACCGAAAGAAAACTCATCTTT.

This clone is categorized as medium-sized. V and J are TRDV2 and TRDJ1, with 12 bases fitting TRDD3. Trimming removed 0 bases from V and 3 bases from J; junction bases left unmatched: 16. Germline CDR1 is GEAIGNYY and CDR2 is EKD. The CDR3 runs 20 residues. CDR3 bases: TGTGCCTGTGACACCCCTTTCCACAGTGCTGGGGGATACGTCCCCGATAAACTCATCTTT. Its translation is CACDTPFHSAGGYVPDKLIF.

The chain joins TRDV2 to TRDJ1; a possible D gene is TRDD3 (5 bases). Germline lookup yields CDR1 GEAIGNYY and CDR2 EKD. This CDR3 is built from 16 residues. V dropped 9 bases and J dropped 1 base, with 23 bases sitting between them. For the CDR3, the DNA is TGTGCCCGTGGCTCCCTCCACGGGGAGACCACCGATAAACTCATCTTT. As protein: CARGSLHGETTDKLIF.

This clone has just a few counts. The chain joins TRDV2 to TRDJ1; 8 nucleotides line up with TRDD3. This CDR3 is built from 19 residues. Germline CDR1 is GEAIGNYY and CDR2 is EKD. V lost 1 base and J lost 0; bases outside the gene matches: 15. The DNA of the CDR3 is TGTGCCTGTGACACTCTACTGGGGGTCCCGAAAACCGACACCGATAAACTCATCTTT. It codes for CACDTLLGVPKTDTDKLIF.

As to this clone: The protein TCRdb gives is from a much larger clone and does not agree with this DNA's translation at residue 12, likely a read error; the protein shown here comes from the DNA. This chain uses TRDV2 with TRDJ1; TRDD3 matches at 7 bases. Germline V gene data show CDR1 as GEAIGNYY and CDR2 as EKD. CDR3 length: 14 amino acids. Here the CDR3 reads CACVSLGNTDKPIF. The CDR3 nucleotides read TGTGCCTGTGTCTCACTGGGGAACACCGATAAACCCATCTTT.

This clone was found a few times. V and J are TRDV2 and TRDJ1, with 9 bases aligning to TRDD3. Per the germline V gene, CDR1 is GEAIGNYY and CDR2 is EKD. V trimming: 1 base; J trimming: 1 base; junction bases outside the gene matches: 6. The CDR3 sequence is 16 residues long. As DNA, the CDR3 is TGTGCCTGTGACACTCTACTGGGGGAGGGCACCGATAAACTCATCTTT. Its protein product is CACDTLLGEGTDKLIF.

This clone was detected only a few times. Given a far larger clone just one base away, this is likely a sequencing read error. The chain carries TRDV2 and TRDJ1; TRDD3 matches at 11 bases. The germline V gene has CDR1 GEAIGNYY and CDR2 EKD. The CDR3 has 18 residues. CDR3 protein: CACGTVSWAGGYSDKLIF. The CDR3 DNA reads TGTGCCTGTGGCACCGTTTCCTGGGCTGGGGGATACTCCGATAAACTCATCTTT.

This clone is categorized as medium-sized (0.01 to 0.1%). The chain carries TRDV2 and TRDJ1, with TRDD3 as a possible D gene (5 bases). The germline V gene encodes CDR1 GEAIGNYY and CDR2 EKD. The CDR3 is 16 amino acids. V was cut by 5 bases and J by 0 bases, with 18 bases left in between. The CDR3 nucleotides are TGTGCCTGTGCCCCGGTGGGGACCTCGTACACCGATAAACTCATCTTT. Residues: CACAPVGTSYTDKLIF.

This clone has just a few counts. The protein TCRdb lists belongs to a much larger clone and differs from this DNA's translation at residue 5, which points to a read error; the protein shown is made from the DNA. The chain links TRDV2 to TRDJ3; TRDD3 aligns across 9 bases. Trimming cost V 3 bases and J 1 base; bases outside gene matches: 6. The CDR3 has 18 amino acids. Germline CDR1 reads GEAIGNYY; CDR2 reads EKD. The chain's CDR3 is CACDAGGFRSWDTRQMFF. In nucleotides, the CDR3 is TGTGCCTGTGACGCTGGGGGATTTCGATCCTGGGACACCCGACAGATGTTTTTC.

Worth noting for this clone: The TCRdb protein comes from a much larger clone and disagrees with this DNA's translation at residue 10, likely due to a read error; the protein given here is derived from the DNA. The CDR3 nucleotides read TGTGCCTGTGACTTACTGGGGGATACGGACGATAAACTCATCTTT. Translation gives CACDLLGDTDDKLIF. This rearrangement joins TRDV2 to TRDJ1; 13 bases are shared with TRDD3. Germline V CDR1 and CDR2: GEAIGNYY, EKD. CDR3 length: 15 residues. Trimming at V came to 3 bases and at J to 4 bases, leaving 4 bases not matched to a gene.

Comments on this clone: A single base is all that separates this from a far larger clone, so a read error is likely. The same CDR3 is also encoded by other DNA sequences in this sample. V and J are TRDV2 and TRDJ1; 8 positions agree with TRDD3. The CDR3 length is 21 residues. CDR1 is GEAIGNYY, CDR2 EKD, per germline. In DNA, the CDR3 is TGTGCCGGTGACACCGTTGCCGATTTCTCCCGTACTGGGGGTCCGGCTAGTAAACTCATCTTT. This gives the protein CAGDTVADFSRTGGPASKLIF.

This clone is medium-sized in the sample. This chain's CDR3 is CACDILGDTVPYKGLIF. Here the CDR3 DNA reads TGTGCCTGTGACATACTGGGGGATACTGTCCCCTATAAGGGACTCATCTTT. The rearrangement links TRDV2 to TRDJ1, with 12 bases that match TRDD3. This CDR3 spans 17 amino acids. V shed 2 bases and J 10 bases; nucleotides not matched to a gene: 16. The germline V gene encodes CDR1 GEAIGNYY and CDR2 EKD.

This clone qualifies as medium-sized (0.01 to 0.1%). The chain uses TRDV2 and TRDJ1; D perhaps matches TRDD3 (5 bases). With 3 bases removed from V and 3 bases from J, the gap between germline ends came to 19 bases. Germline assignment: CDR1 GEAIGNYY and CDR2 EKD. The CDR3 runs 16 residues. CDR3 in amino acids: CACDPVSGRLADKLIF. DNA of the CDR3: TGTGCCTGTGACCCGGTAAGCGGACGACTGGCCGATAAACTCATCTTT.

This clone has only a few counts. This may arise from a read error, as a much more abundant clone is one base away. Within the sample, other DNA sequences also encode this same CDR3. This rearrangement joins TRDV2 to TRDJ1, with 8 nucleotides matching TRDD3. The CDR3 is 19 residues long. Trimming took 2 bases from V and 0 from J; bases not matched to a gene: 16. Germline V gene sequence: CDR1 GEAIGNYY, CDR2 EKD. As DNA, the CDR3 is TGTGCCTGTGACAGCCTTCGGGGGGAGGGGGATATGTACACCGATAAACTCATCTTT. Amino acids: CACDSLRGEGDMYTDKLIF.

This clone is medium-sized within its sample. CDR3 residues: CACDVWGTPHDPTRQMFF. CDR3 coding DNA: TGTGCCTGTGACGTCTGGGGGACCCCTCATGACCCTACCCGACAGATGTTTTTC. The chain carries TRDV2 and TRDJ3; 8 positions agree with TRDD3. The length of the CDR3 is 18 residues. Per the germline V gene, CDR1 is GEAIGNYY and CDR2 is EKD. The V and J ends lost 3 bases and 10 bases, in that order; junction bases with no gene match: 16.

Only a few counts were recorded for this clone. The germline gene is not matched at one end of the junction; a read error may be the cause. This chain uses TRDV2 with TRDJ1, with 9 bases lining up with TRDD3. Germline V gene lookup returns CDR1 GEAIGNYY and CDR2 EKD. The CDR3 consists of 16 residues. CDR3 residues: CACDTVLLGDTDKPIF. CDR3 nucleotides: TGTGCCTGTGACACGGTTTTACTGGGGGACACCGATAAACCCATCTTT.

By sample fraction, this clone is medium-sized. Here the CDR3 reads CACDVLGSLYTDKLIF. For the CDR3, the DNA is TGTGCCTGTGACGTACTGGGGTCCCTCTACACCGATAAACTCATCTTT. The gene calls are TRDV2 and TRDJ1, with 7 nucleotides matching TRDD3. Germline V gives CDR1 GEAIGNYY, CDR2 EKD. The V and J ends lost 3 bases and 0 bases, in that order; junction bases with no gene match: 9. The CDR3 is made up of 16 amino acids.

This clone has a handful of counts. This sequence may be a read error, since a much larger clone differs from it by one base. V gene TRDV2 combines with J gene TRDJ1; 8 bases line up with TRDD3. The ends lost 3 bases at V and 0 bases at J; junction bases unmatched: 11. CDR3 size: 17 residues. Germline CDR1 and CDR2: GEAIGNYY and EKD. Here the CDR3 DNA reads TGTGCCTGTGACCGACTGGGGGCCCTCGCGTACACCGATAAACTCATCTTT. It codes for CACDRLGALAYTDKLIF.

For this clone: A read error may explain this, as a much larger clone is one base away. The V gene is TRDV2, the J gene TRDJ1; 7 nucleotides match TRDD3. Germline V gene lookup returns CDR1 GEAIGNYY and CDR2 EKD. The CDR3 is made up of 17 amino acids. V was clipped by 3 bases and J by 5 bases; unmatched bases: 17. CDR3 sequence (DNA): TGTGCCTGTGACGCTGTACTGGAGGATACGCGCATAGATAAACTCATCTTT. Residues: CACDAVLEDTRIDKLIF.

In its sample, this clone is medium-sized. The genes are TRDV2 and TRDJ1; 11 bases fit TRDD3. Germline V lookup: CDR1 GEAIGNYY, CDR2 EKD. The CDR3 totals 19 residues. V was pared by 0 bases and J by 1 base, with 12 bases of the junction left unmatched. The CDR3 is CACDTVRPGGYSGTDKLIF. In nucleotides, the CDR3 is TGTGCCTGTGACACCGTGCGTCCTGGGGGATACTCTGGCACCGATAAACTCATCTTT.

This clone was observed a few times. At one end, the junction sequence differs from germline, possibly due to a read error. The sample carries other DNA sequences with the same CDR3. The chain is built from TRDV2 and TRDJ1; perhaps TRDD3 as D (5 bases). CDR1 and CDR2 (germline): GEAIGNYY, EKD. The CDR3 totals 16 residues. The DNA for the CDR3 is TGTGCCTGTGACACGGTCGAGGAGAAGGGGACCGACAAACTCATCTTT. This translates into CACDTVEEKGTDKLIF.

This chain joins TRDV2 and TRDJ1, with D hard to call. Trimming stripped 7 bases from V and 4 bases from J, with 18 bases between. The CDR3 contains 14 residues. The germline V gene has CDR1 GEAIGNYY and CDR2 EKD. The CDR3 coding sequence is TGTGCCTGCGACCCGACGATATCCAACGATAAACTCATCTTT. As protein: CACDPTISNDKLIF.

There are a few counts of this clone. A read error may explain this, as a much larger clone is one base away. This chain connects TRDV2 to TRDJ3; 13 bases are a match to TRDD3. In germline, CDR1 is GEAIGNYY, CDR2 EKD. This CDR3 comprises 21 residues. CDR3 sequence: CACDTGTGGYAGSWGTRQMFF. The CDR3 nucleotides read TGTGCCTGTGACACCGGGACTGGGGGATACGCTGGGTCCTGGGGCACCCGACAGATGTTTTTC.

This clone came up a few times. One end of the junction varies from germline; a read error may be responsible. This rearrangement joins TRDV2 to TRDJ1; 12 bases match TRDD3. In germline, CDR1 is GEAIGNYY, CDR2 EKD. CDR3 length: 21 residues. CDR3 nucleotides: TGTGCCCGTGACACGGTCCTGGGGGATACGCTTGCGGGGGGAGGCACCGATAAACTCATCTTT. This translates into CARDTVLGDTLAGGGTDKLIF.

This clone counts as large. Other nucleotide sequences from this sample produce the same CDR3. This sequence joins TRDV2 and TRDJ3, with 12 bases fitting TRDD3. V was clipped by 2 bases and J by 0 bases; unmatched bases: 13. Germline CDR1 reads GEAIGNYY; CDR2 reads EKD. The CDR3 is 22 amino acids. The DNA for the CDR3 is TGTGCCTGTGACAGAGTACTGGGGGATACCGATAAAAGCTCCTGGGACACCCGACAGATGTTTTTC. Translated, it gives CACDRVLGDTDKSSWDTRQMFF.